This T cell receptor beta chain was sequenced in a study of cytomegalovirus exposure and HLA in healthy donors. This clone was detected once. The antigen is undetermined. Study observations and caveats: Researchers reported from a later analysis that most CMV-associated TCR beta chains appeared HLA-restricted.

The PCR had 60 Vbeta and 13 Jbeta primers. Method: immunoSEQ multiplex PCR; TCRdb's copy keeps in-frame clones and lacks some. The sample has about 160,000 clones; approximately 80% are singletons. Material for sequencing was PBMCs. The clonotype originates from a woman between 18 and 29 years old in good health and CMV-seronegative.

CDR3 residues: CASSHLGAGGPSYNEQFF. CDR3 sequence (DNA): TGTGCCAGCAGTCATCTTGGGGCGGGAGGGCCGTCCTACAATGAGCAGTTCTTC. This rearrangement joins TRBV28 to TRBJ2-1; TRBD2 matches 9 bases. The germline gives CDR1 MDHEN, CDR2 SYDVKM. CDR3 length: 18 amino acids. V shed 5 bases and J 1 base; nucleotides not matched to a gene: 12.